Listed below are T cell receptor beta chains from one sample, sequenced in a study of T cell changes during pregnancy in multiple sclerosis. Generated by immunoSEQ multiplex PCR, the TCRdb table keeps only in-frame clones and is missing some. The top ten clones hold approximately 1.3% of a sample with some 20,000 clones, more than 75% of them seen once. The sequences come from CD4+ T cells from peripheral blood mononuclear cells, collected in the first trimester of pregnancy. These receptor sequences come from a female donor in good health, enrolled as a control in a pregnancy study. The CDR3 runs from the conserved cysteine through the conserved F or W. The order of the fields is clone size, V gene, J gene, D gene, CDR3 protein, CDR3 DNA. A D gene is named only where the DNA matches it firmly. Clone size appears in some rows only: once, few, many, or a class for an expanded clone.

.	TRBV7-8	TRBJ2-1	TRBD2	CASSLGLAVYNEQFF	TGTGCCAGCAGCTTAGGACTAGCGGTCTACAATGAGCAGTTCTTC
.	TRBV18	TRBJ1-2	.	CASLVTGAYGYTF	TGTGCCAGCCTGGTGACCGGAGCTTATGGCTACACCTTC
.	TRBV11-2	TRBJ1-2	TRBD1	CASSLGGGLTGYNYGYTF	TGTGCCAGCAGCTTAGGGGGAGGATTGACAGGGTATAACTATGGCTACACCTTC
.	TRBV6-6	TRBJ2-1	TRBD1	CASGDRDRGHNEQFF	TGTGCCAGCGGTGACCGGGACAGGGGCCACAATGAGCAGTTCTTC
.	TRBV4-3	TRBJ2-3	TRBD2	CASSQQAGGANPDTQYF	TGCGCCAGCAGCCAACAAGCCGGGGGGGCCAATCCAGATACGCAGTATTTT
once	TRBV18	TRBJ2-7	TRBD1	CASSAQGVHEQYF	TGTGCCAGCTCAGCGCAGGGGGTCCACGAGCAGTACTTC
once	TRBV27	TRBJ2-5	.	CASSFGQGEETQYF	TGTGCCAGCAGTTTCGGACAAGGAGAAGAGACCCAGTACTTC
.	TRBV5-5	TRBJ2-3	TRBD2	CASSSSGGLTDTQYF	TGTGCCAGCAGCTCTAGCGGGGGGCTCACAGATACGCAGTATTTT
.	TRBV18	TRBJ1-1	TRBD1	CASSPGQGGTEAFF	TGTGCCAGCTCACCAGGACAGGGAGGCACTGAAGCTTTCTTT
few	TRBV7-2	TRBJ2-5	TRBD2	CASSLLRGRETQYF	TGTGCCAGCAGCTTGTTGCGGGGGAGGGAGACCCAGTACTTC
.	TRBV7-9	TRBJ1-3	.	CASSLERPGNTIYF	TGTGCCAGCAGCTTAGAGAGGCCTGGAAACACCATATATTTT
.	TRBV5-4	TRBJ1-2	.	CASSIGGDYGYTF	TGTGCCAGCAGCATCGGGGGTGACTATGGCTACACCTTC
few	TRBV30	TRBJ1-2	.	CAWTYSYGYTF	TGTGCCTGGACCTACAGCTATGGCTACACCTTC
once	TRBV10-2	TRBJ2-5	TRBD1	CASSGTGETQYF	TGCGCCAGCAGCGGGACAGGGGAGACCCAGTACTTC
.	TRBV19	TRBJ1-2	.	CASSTRGGIGGYGYTF	TGTGCCAGCAGTACTCGGGGCGGAATAGGGGGCTATGGCTACACCTTC
.	TRBV16	TRBJ2-7	.	CASSQYRRYEQYF	TGTGCCAGCAGCCAATATCGCAGATACGAGCAGTACTTC
.	TRBV4-3	TRBJ2-7	TRBD2	CASSQDLTSGNLLSDEQYF	TGCGCCAGCAGCCAAGATCTTACTAGCGGGAACTTACTAAGCGACGAGCAGTACTTC
.	TRBV9	TRBJ2-3	TRBD2	CASSATSGRFGDTQYF	TGTGCCAGCAGCGCCACTAGCGGGAGGTTCGGAGATACGCAGTATTTT